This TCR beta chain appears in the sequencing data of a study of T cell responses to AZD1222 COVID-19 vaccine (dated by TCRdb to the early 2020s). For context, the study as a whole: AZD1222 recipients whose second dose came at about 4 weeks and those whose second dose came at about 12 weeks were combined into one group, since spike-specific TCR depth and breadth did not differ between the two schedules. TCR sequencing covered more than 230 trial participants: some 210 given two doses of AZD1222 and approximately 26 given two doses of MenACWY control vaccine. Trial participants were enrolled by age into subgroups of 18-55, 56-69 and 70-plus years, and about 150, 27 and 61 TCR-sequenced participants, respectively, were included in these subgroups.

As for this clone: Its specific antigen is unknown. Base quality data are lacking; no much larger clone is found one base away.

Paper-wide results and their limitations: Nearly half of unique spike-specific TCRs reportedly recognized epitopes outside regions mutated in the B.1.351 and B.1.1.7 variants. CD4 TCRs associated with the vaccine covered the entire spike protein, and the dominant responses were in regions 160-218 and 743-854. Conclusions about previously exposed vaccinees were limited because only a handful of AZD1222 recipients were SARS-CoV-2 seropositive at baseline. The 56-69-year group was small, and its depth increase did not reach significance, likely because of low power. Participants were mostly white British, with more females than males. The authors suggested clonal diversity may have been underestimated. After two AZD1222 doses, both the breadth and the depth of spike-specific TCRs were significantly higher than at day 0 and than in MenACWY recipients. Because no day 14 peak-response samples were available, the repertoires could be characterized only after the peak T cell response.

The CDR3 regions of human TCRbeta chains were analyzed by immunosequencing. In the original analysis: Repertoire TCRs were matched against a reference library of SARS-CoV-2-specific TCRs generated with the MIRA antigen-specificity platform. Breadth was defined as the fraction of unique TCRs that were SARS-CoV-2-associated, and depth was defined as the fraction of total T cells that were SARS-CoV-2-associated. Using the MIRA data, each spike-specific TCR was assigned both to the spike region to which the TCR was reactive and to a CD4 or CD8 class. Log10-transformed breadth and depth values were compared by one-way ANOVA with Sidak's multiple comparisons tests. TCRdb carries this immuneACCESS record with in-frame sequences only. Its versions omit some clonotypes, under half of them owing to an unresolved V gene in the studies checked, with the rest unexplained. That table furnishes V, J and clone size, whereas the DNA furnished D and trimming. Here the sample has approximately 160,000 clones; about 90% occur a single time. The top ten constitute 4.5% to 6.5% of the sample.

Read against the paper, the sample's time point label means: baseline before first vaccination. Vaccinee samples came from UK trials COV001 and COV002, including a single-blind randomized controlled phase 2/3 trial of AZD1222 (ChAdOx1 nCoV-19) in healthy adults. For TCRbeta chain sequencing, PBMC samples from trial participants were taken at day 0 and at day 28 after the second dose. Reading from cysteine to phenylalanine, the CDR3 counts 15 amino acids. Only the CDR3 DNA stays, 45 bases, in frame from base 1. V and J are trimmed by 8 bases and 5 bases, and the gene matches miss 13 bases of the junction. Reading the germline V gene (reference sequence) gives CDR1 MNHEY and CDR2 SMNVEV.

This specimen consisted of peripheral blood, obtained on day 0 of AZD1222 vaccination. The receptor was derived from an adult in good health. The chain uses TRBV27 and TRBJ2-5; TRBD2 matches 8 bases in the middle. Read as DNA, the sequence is TGTGCCAGCTCCCCCCGGGCGGGAGGTGGGGAGACCCAGTACTTC. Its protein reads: CASSPRAGGGETQYF.